The clone carrying this TCR beta chain was seen at least ten times. These data originate in a study of T-cell reconstitution after alpha-beta-depleted transplantation in children. The TCRbeta library incorporated unique molecular identifiers. TCRdb recomputed calls from the PCR reads with MiXCR, one row per CDR3 protein. Among 440,000 or so distinct CDR3 sequences listed, around two fifths were seen once. The CDR3 is 14 amino acids. Germline loops: CDR1 SGHRS, CDR2 YFSETQ. V shed 9 bases and J 2 bases; nucleotides not matched to a gene: 9. This material consisted of PBMCs, taken before TCRalphabeta/CD19-depleted stem cell transplant. The gene calls are TRBV5-1 and TRBJ2-7; 9 nucleotides agree with TRBD1. The receptor was isolated from a girl aged 2 to 9 with aplastic anemia, due to receive a stem cell transplant. The CDR3 reads CATRPGTGTYEQYF. CDR3 DNA sequence: TGCGCCACCCGTCCCGGGACAGGGACCTACGAGCAGTACTTC.